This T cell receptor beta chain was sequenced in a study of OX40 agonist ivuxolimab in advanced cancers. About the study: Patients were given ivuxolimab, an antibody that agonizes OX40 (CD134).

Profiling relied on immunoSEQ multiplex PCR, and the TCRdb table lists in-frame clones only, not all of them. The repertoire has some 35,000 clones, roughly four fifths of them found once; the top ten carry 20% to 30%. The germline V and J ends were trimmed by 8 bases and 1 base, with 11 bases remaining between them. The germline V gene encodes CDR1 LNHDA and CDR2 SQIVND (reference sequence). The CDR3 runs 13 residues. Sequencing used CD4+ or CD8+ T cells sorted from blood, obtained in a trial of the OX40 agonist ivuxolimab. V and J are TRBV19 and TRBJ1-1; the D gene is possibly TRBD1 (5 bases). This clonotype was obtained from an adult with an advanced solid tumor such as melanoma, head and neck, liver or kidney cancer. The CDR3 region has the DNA TGTGCCAGTGTTCCCGGGGGGAACACTGAAGCTTTCTTT. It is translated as CASVPGGNTEAFF.